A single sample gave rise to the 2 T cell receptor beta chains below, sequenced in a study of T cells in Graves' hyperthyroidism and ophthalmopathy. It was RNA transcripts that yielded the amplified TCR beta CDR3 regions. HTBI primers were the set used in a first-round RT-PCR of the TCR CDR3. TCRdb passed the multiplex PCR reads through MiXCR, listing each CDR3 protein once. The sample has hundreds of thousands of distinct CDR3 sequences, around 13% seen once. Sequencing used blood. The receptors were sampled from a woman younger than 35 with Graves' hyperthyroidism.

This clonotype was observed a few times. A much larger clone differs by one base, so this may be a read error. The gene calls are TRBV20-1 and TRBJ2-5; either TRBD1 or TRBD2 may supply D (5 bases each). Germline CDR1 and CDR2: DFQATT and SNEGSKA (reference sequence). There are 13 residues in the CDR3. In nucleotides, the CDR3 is TGCAGTGCTAGAGATCCAGGGTGGGAGAACCAGTACTTC. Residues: CSARDPGWENQYF.

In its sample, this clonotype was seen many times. The CDR3 loop is CAWRPPGLYYEQYF. The CDR3 region has the DNA TGTGCCTGGAGGCCGCCCGGACTATACTACGAGCAGTACTTC. This chain joins TRBV30 and TRBJ2-7; tentatively, D is TRBD2 (6 bases). CDR1 and CDR2 from the germline V gene are GTSNPN and SVGIG (reference sequence). The CDR3 contains 14 residues. Trimming cost V 3 bases and J 3 bases, with 15 bases left between them.